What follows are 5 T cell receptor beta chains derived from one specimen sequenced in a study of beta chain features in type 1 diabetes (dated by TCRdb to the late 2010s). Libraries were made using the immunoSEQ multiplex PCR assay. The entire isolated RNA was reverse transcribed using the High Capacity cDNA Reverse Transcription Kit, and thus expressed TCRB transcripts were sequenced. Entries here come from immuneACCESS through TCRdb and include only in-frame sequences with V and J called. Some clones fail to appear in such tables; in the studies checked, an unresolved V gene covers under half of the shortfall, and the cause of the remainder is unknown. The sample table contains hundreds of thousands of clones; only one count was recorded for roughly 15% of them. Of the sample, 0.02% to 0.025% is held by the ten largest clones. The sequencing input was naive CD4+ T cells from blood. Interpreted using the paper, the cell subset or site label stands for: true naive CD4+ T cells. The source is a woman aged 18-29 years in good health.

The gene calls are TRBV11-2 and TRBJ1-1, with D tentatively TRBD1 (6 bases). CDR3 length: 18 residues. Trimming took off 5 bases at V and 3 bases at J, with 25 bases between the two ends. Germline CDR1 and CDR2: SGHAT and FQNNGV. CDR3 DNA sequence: TGTGCCAGCAGCGATAGCCCCGGGACAACGGGCTCGTACACTGAAGCTTTCTTT. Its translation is CASSDSPGTTGSYTEAFF.

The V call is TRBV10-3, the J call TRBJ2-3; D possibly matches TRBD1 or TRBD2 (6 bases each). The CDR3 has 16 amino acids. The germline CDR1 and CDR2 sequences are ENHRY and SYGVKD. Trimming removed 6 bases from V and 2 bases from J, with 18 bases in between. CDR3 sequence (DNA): TGTGCCATCAGGGACTCATCGGGGGCAGACACAGATACGCAGTATTTT. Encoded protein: CAIRDSSGADTDTQYF.

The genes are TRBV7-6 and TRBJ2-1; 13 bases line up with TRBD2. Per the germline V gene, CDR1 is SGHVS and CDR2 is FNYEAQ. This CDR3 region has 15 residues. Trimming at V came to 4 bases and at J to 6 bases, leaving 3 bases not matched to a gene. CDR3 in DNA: TGTGCCAGCAGCTCGAGACTAGCGGGAGGCAATGAGCAGTTCTTC. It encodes CASSSRLAGGNEQFF.

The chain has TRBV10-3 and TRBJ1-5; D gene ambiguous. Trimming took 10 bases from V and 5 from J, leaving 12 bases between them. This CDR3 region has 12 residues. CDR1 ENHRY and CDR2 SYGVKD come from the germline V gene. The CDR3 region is CASGGPDQPQHF. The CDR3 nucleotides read TGTGCCAGCGGTGGGCCAGATCAGCCCCAGCATTTT.

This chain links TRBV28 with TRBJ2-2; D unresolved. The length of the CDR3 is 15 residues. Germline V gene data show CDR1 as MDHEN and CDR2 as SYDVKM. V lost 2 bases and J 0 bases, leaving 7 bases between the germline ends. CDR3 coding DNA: TGTGCCAGCAGTTTAGAATTTCCGAACACCGGGGAGCTGTTTTTT. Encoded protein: CASSLEFPNTGELFF. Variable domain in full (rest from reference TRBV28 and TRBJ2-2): DVKVTQSSRYLVKRTGEKVFLECVQDMDHENMFWYRQDPGLGLRLIYFSYDVKMKEKGDIPEGYSVSREKKERFSLILESASTNQTSMYLCASSLEFPNTGELFFGEGSRLTVL.